This T cell receptor (beta chain) was profiled in a study of cytomegalovirus exposure and HLA in healthy donors. General study findings and limits: HLA restriction was apparent for most CMV-associated TCR beta chains in a later analysis. A later analysis reportedly identified an Asian-associated ancestry cluster as carrying fewer N-insertions than the roughly 700-donor mean. Later, an analysis showed that TCR beta chains associated with HLA were more clonally expanded than others that were equally common. An analysis done earlier found most TCR beta V segments productive about 87% or about 30% of the time.

CDR3 size: 13 residues. The germline gives CDR1 MNHNS, CDR2 SASEGT. V was cut by 3 bases and J by 8 bases, with 10 bases left in between. PCR primers comprised 60 Vbeta and 13 Jbeta primers. TCRdb's copy holds only in-frame clones and misses some; the assay was immunoSEQ multiplex PCR. The sample yields over 150,000 clones, approximately 80% seen once. A note on this clone: The antigen is not known.

The sample taken for sequencing was PBMCs. The origin of this receptor is a male donor in good health and CMV-seropositive. The chain links TRBV6-1 to TRBJ1-4; tentative D call: TRBD1 (5 bases). The CDR3 coding sequence is TGTGCCAGCAGTGACAGGGTAGAGGAAAAACTGTTTTTT. This gives the protein CASSDRVEEKLFF.